This T cell receptor (beta chain) was retrieved from a study of CD8+ T cells in alopecia areata. The study, taken as a whole, reports: TCR sharing across patients was less clear than in mice, possibly HLA-related.

Separation by sorting yielded CD4+ and CD8+ T cells from PBMCs. Germline V lookup: CDR1 MDHEN, CDR2 SYDVKM. The CDR3 has 18 residues. Trimming removed 2 bases from V and 0 bases from J; junction bases left unmatched: 8. This clone was observed a few times. Its antigen is not identified. In each case, RNA was isolated and then reverse transcribed into cDNA as the sequencing template. Some clones are missing from TCRdb's copy, which holds only in-frame ones; the method was immunoSEQ multiplex PCR. The profile shows about 110,000 clones, 45% to 60% of them singletons. V gene TRBV28 combines with J gene TRBJ2-5; TRBD2 matches at 11 bases. The sequenced material came from NKG2D-low CD8+ T cells sorted from blood. This clonotype originated in a human donor with alopecia areata. The CDR3 sequence: CASSLKSSGRLDQETQYF. CDR3 DNA sequence: TGTGCCAGCAGTTTAAAGTCTAGCGGGAGGTTAGACCAAGAGACCCAGTACTTC.